This TCR beta chain is drawn from a study of T cell responses to AZD1222 COVID-19 vaccine. Clones were read by immunoSEQ multiplex PCR, and TCRdb kept only the in-frame ones, dropping some. The data hold about 130,000 clones, with approximately 94% observed a single time. Sequenced material: peripheral blood, taken on day 0 of AZD1222 vaccination. This clonotype was sampled from an adult in good health.

The CDR3 DNA sequence: TGTGCCAGCAGCCCAAGCCTCCAAAGGAGGGGTAACTATGGCTACACCTTC. Translated: CASSPSLQRRGNYGYTF. This chain uses TRBV5-4 with TRBJ1-2, with D perhaps matching TRBD1 (5 bases). Trimming took off 4 bases at V and 1 base at J, with 20 bases between the two ends. Germline-derived CDR1 and CDR2 are SGHNT and YYREEE (reference sequence). The CDR3 runs 17 residues.